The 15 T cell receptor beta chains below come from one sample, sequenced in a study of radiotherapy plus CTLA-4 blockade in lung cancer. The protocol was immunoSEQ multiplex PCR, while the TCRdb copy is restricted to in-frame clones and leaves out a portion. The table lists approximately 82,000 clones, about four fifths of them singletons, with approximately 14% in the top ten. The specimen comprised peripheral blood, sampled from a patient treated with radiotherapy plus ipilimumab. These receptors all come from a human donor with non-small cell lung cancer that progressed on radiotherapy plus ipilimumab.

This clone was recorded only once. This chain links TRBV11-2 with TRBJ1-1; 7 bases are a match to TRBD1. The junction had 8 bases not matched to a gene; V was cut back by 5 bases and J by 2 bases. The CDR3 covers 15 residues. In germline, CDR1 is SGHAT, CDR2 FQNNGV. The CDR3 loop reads CASSPLGTANTEAFF. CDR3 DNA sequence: TGTGCCAGCAGCCCCCTCGGGACAGCTAACACTGAAGCTTTCTTT.

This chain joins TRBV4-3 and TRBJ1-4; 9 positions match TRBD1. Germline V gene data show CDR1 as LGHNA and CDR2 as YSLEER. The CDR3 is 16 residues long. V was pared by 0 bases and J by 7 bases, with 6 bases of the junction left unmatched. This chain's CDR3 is CASSQDITGGSEKLFF. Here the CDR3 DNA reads TGCGCCAGCAGCCAAGATATAACAGGGGGCAGTGAAAAACTGTTTTTT.

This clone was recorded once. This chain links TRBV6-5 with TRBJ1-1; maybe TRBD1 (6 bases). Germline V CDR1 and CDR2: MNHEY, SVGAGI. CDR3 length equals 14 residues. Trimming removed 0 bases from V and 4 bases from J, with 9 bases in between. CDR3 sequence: CASSYSDRSTEAFF. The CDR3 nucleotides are TGTGCCAGCAGTTACTCAGACAGGTCCACTGAAGCTTTCTTT.

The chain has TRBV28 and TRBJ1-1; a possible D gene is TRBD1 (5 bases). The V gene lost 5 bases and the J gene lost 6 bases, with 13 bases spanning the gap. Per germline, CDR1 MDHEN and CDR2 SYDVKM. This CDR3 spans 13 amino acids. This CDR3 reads CASSPSGYAEAFF. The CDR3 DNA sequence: TGTGCCAGCAGTCCCTCAGGGTATGCTGAAGCTTTCTTT.

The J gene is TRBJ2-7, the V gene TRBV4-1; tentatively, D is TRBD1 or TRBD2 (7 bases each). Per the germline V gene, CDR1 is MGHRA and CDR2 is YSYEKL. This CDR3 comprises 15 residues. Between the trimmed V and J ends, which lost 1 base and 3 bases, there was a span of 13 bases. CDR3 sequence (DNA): TGCGCCAGCAGCCAAGGGCCAGGGGGGGACTACGAGCAGTACTTC. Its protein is CASSQGPGGDYEQYF.

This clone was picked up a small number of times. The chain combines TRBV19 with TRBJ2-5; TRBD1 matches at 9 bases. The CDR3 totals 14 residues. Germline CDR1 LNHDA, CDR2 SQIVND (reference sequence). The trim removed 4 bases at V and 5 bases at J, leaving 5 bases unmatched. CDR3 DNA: TGTGCCAGTAGTACTGGGACAGGGAGGGAGACCCAGTACTTC. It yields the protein CASSTGTGRETQYF.

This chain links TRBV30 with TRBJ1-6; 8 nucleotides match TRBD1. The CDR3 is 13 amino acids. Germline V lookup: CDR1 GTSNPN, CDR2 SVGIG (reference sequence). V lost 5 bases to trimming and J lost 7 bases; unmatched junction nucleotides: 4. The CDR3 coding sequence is TGTGCCTGGGTGGGACAGGAAAATTCACCCCTCCACTTT. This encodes CAWVGQENSPLHF.

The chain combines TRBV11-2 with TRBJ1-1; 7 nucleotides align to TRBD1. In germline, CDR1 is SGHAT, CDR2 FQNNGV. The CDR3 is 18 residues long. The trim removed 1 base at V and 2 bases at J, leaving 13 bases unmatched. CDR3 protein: CASSLGPGQWVENTEAFF. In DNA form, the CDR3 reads TGTGCCAGCAGCTTAGGTCCGGGACAGTGGGTAGAAAACACTGAAGCTTTCTTT.

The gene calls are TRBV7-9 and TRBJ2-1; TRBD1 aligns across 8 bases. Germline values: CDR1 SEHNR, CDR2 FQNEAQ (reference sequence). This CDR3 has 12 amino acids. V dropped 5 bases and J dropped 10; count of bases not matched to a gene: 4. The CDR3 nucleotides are TGTGCCAGCAGCCCAGGGGGCAGGGAGCAGTTCTTC. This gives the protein CASSPGGREQFF.

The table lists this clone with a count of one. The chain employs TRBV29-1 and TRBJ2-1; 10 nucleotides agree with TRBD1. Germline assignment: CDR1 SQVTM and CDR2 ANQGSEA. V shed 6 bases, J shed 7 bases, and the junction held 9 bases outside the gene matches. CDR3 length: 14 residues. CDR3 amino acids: CSVLPGQGFNEQFF. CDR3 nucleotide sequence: TGCAGCGTACTGCCGGGACAGGGGTTTAATGAGCAGTTCTTC.

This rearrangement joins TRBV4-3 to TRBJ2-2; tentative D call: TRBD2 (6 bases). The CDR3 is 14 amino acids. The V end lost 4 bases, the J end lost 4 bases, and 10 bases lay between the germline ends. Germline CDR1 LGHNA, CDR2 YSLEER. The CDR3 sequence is CASSLTRVTGELFF. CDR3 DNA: TGCGCCAGCAGCCTGACTAGGGTCACCGGGGAGCTGTTTTTT.

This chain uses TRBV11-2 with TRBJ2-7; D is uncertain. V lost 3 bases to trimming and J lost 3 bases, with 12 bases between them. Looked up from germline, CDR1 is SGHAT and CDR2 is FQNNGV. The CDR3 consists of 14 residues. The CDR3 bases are TGTGCCAGCAGCTTCGCCGGGCTGAGCTACGAGCAGTACTTC. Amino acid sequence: CASSFAGLSYEQYF.

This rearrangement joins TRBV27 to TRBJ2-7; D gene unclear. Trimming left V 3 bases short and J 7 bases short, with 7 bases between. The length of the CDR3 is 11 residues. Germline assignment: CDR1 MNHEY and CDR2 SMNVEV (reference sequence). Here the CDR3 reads CASSFTREQYF. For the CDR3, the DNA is TGTGCCAGCAGTTTCACGCGGGAGCAGTACTTC.

The DNA of the CDR3 is TGCGCCAGCAGTGACGGGAAAAATGAGCAGTTCTTC. Translating gives CASSDGKNEQFF. The rearrangement uses TRBV23-1 and TRBJ2-1; TRBD2 is a possible D gene (5 bases). TRBV23-1 is an ORF, with its function uncertain. V lost 5 bases and J lost 7, with 9 bases in between. The CDR3 has 12 residues.

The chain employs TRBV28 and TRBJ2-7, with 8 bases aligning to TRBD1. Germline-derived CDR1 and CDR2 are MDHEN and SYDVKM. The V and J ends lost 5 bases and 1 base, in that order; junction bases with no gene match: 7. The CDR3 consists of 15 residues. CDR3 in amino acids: CASSPHRGASYEQYF. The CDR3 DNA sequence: TGTGCCAGCAGTCCGCACAGGGGGGCTTCCTACGAGCAGTACTTC. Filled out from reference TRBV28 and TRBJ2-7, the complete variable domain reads DVKVTQSSRYLVKRTGEKVFLECVQDMDHENMFWYRQDPGLGLRLIYFSYDVKMKEKGDIPEGYSVSREKKERFSLILESASTNQTSMYLCASSPHRGASYEQYFGPGTRLTVT.